The TCR beta chain under discussion was sequenced for a study of shared clonotypes between healthy human individuals. Only CD45RO-negative cells positively selected for CCR7 counted as naive CD8 cells, so terminally differentiated effector memory CD45RA+ cells were excluded. Per the germline V gene, CDR1 is WNHNN and CDR2 is SYGVQD (reference sequence). The junction had 2 bases not matched to a gene; V was cut back by 3 bases and J by 1 base. CDR3 length equals 15 residues. The assay was immunoSEQ multiplex PCR, and TCRdb's table has in-frame clones only and misses some. Of about 1,800,000 clones in the sample, less than 95% were seen once.

Sequencing was carried out using naive CD8+ T cells sorted from blood. The chain links TRBV10-1 to TRBJ2-5; 10 bases match TRBD2. The source is a man between 18 and 35 years old in good health. CDR3 nucleotides: TGCGCCAGCAGTGAAACTAGCGGGACCCAAGAGACCCAGTACTTC. This gives the protein CASSETSGTQETQYF.